This T cell receptor beta chain originates from a study of CD8 T cells in ankylosing spondylitis. Whole-study findings and limits: The authors found the disease-linked clones to be CD8+ and relatively rare in peripheral blood. A TCR beta motif of fewer than ten highly homologous variants seemed to mark ankylosing spondylitis blood. Reportedly, disease-linked clones are significantly enriched in ankylosing spondylitis patients' matched synovial fluid.

This clonotype was counted ten times or more. Its antigen is still unknown. 5'-RACE, quantitative and with molecular barcodes, yielded the TCR beta libraries. MiXCR was run by TCRdb on the 5' RACE reads, yielding one entry per CDR3 protein. The table has fewer than 130,000 distinct CDR3 sequences, 24% seen once. The germline V gene has CDR1 DFQATT and CDR2 SNEGSKA (reference sequence). CDR3 length equals 12 residues. V shed 7 bases and J 7 bases; nucleotides not matched to a gene: 7. The chain is built from TRBV20-1 and TRBJ1-5, with 7 positions matching TRBD1. Sequenced: synovial fluid, either unsorted or a sorted T cell fraction (not recorded which). The source is a male donor with ankylosing spondylitis. CDR3 nucleotide sequence: TGCAGTGTGGGACAGCCAAGGCAGCCCCAGCATTTT. The encoded protein is CSVGQPRQPQHF.